These T cell receptor beta chains were read from a single sample in a study of blood T cell repertoires in COVID-19. The table came from immunoSEQ multiplex PCR; TCRdb's copy has only in-frame clones and leaves some out. The sample has approximately 300,000 clones, more than 90% seen once. Sample: PBMCs or T cells enriched from blood (not recorded which). Source of these receptors: a woman in her twenties or thirties who had recovered from COVID-19. Both conserved end residues are part of each CDR3. The order of the fields is CDR3 DNA, CDR3 protein, D gene, V gene, clone size, J gene. D genes are given only for firm matches. Size is omitted from some rows. Given values are once, few, many or a class for expanded clones.

CDR3nt: TGTGCCACCGGGACAGGGGTTAACTATGGCTACACCTTC; CDR3aa: CATGTGVNYGYTF; d_gene: TRBD1; v_gene: TRBV2; abundance: .; j_gene: TRBJ1-2
CDR3nt: TGTGCCAGTAGTATCGGTTCTGAAGCTTTCTTT; CDR3aa: CASSIGSEAFF; d_gene: .; v_gene: TRBV19; abundance: .; j_gene: TRBJ1-1
CDR3nt: TGTGCCAGCAGCCTGGGCCTAGCGGGTAGGGATACGCAGTATTTT; CDR3aa: CASSLGLAGRDTQYF; d_gene: TRBD2; v_gene: TRBV7-9; abundance: .; j_gene: TRBJ2-3
CDR3nt: TGTGCCAGCAGTTTAAGGGGAGGCAGCTCTGGAAACACCATATATTTT; CDR3aa: CASSLRGGSSGNTIYF; d_gene: .; v_gene: TRBV27; abundance: .; j_gene: TRBJ1-3
CDR3nt: TGTGCCAGCAGTGACCTCAACACCGGGGAGCTGTTTTTT; CDR3aa: CASSDLNTGELFF; d_gene: .; v_gene: TRBV6-4; abundance: .; j_gene: TRBJ2-2
CDR3nt: TGTGCCAGCTCACCGGTAGCGGGAGGCTACGAGCAGTACTTC; CDR3aa: CASSPVAGGYEQYF; d_gene: TRBD2; v_gene: TRBV18; abundance: .; j_gene: TRBJ2-7
CDR3nt: TGTGCCAGCAGACACGGACAACCGGGAAACACCATATATTTT; CDR3aa: CASRHGQPGNTIYF; d_gene: .; v_gene: TRBV13; abundance: .; j_gene: TRBJ1-3
CDR3nt: TGTGCCAGCAGCTTATTGGCAGCGAGCTCCTACGAGCAGTACTTC; CDR3aa: CASSLLAASSYEQYF; d_gene: .; v_gene: TRBV7-2; abundance: .; j_gene: TRBJ2-7
CDR3nt: TGTGCCAGCAGCCAAGAAGGGGAAGTTATAACTAGCACAGATACGCAGTATTTT; CDR3aa: CASSQEGEVITSTDTQYF; d_gene: .; v_gene: TRBV14; abundance: .; j_gene: TRBJ2-3
CDR3nt: TGTGCCAGCAGCGTTGGGACTAGCGGGAGGGCCCGCACAGATACGCAGTATTTT; CDR3aa: CASSVGTSGRARTDTQYF; d_gene: TRBD2; v_gene: TRBV9; abundance: .; j_gene: TRBJ2-3
CDR3nt: TGTGCCAGTAGTATCAGTTATGAGCAGTTCTTC; CDR3aa: CASSISYEQFF; d_gene: .; v_gene: TRBV19; abundance: .; j_gene: TRBJ2-1
CDR3nt: TGTGCCAGCAGCTTGGGACAGGGGGTCCACGAGCAGTACTTC; CDR3aa: CASSLGQGVHEQYF; d_gene: TRBD1; v_gene: TRBV7-3; abundance: .; j_gene: TRBJ2-7
CDR3nt: TGTGCCAGCAGCAACAGGGGCCCAAAAGAGCAGTTCTTC; CDR3aa: CASSNRGPKEQFF; d_gene: .; v_gene: TRBV21-1; abundance: .; j_gene: TRBJ2-1
CDR3nt: TGTGCCAGCAGCTCCGGACAGGGGAATGAAAAACTGTTTTTT; CDR3aa: CASSSGQGNEKLFF; d_gene: TRBD1; v_gene: TRBV5-6; abundance: .; j_gene: TRBJ1-4
CDR3nt: TGTGCCAGCAGCCCCCGTTTGAGGTCGGGAGGGGGAGAGACCCAGTACTTC; CDR3aa: CASSPRLRSGGGETQYF; d_gene: TRBD2; v_gene: TRBV7-2; abundance: .; j_gene: TRBJ2-5
CDR3nt: TGCGCCAGCAGCGCGCAGCCCGCGGGCGGACGGACTGAAGCTTTCTTT; CDR3aa: CASSAQPAGGRTEAFF; d_gene: .; v_gene: TRBV5-1; abundance: .; j_gene: TRBJ1-1
CDR3nt: TGTGCCAGCAGCTCGCGACTAGCGGGAGAGTACAATGAGCAGTTCTTC; CDR3aa: CASSSRLAGEYNEQFF; d_gene: TRBD2; v_gene: TRBV9; abundance: .; j_gene: TRBJ2-1
CDR3nt: TGTGCCAGCGCCTGGCTGGCGGGAGCTGAGAATGAGCAGTTCTTC; CDR3aa: CASAWLAGAENEQFF; d_gene: TRBD2; v_gene: TRBV19; abundance: once; j_gene: TRBJ2-1
CDR3nt: TGTGCCAGCACCGGACAACTTTCACCCCTCCACTTT; CDR3aa: CASTGQLSPLHF; d_gene: .; v_gene: TRBV28; abundance: .; j_gene: TRBJ1-6
CDR3nt: TGTGCCAGCAGCCCAGGGACAGGGGGCCCAGCAACTAATGAAAAACTGTTTTTT; CDR3aa: CASSPGTGGPATNEKLFF; d_gene: TRBD1; v_gene: TRBV9; abundance: .; j_gene: TRBJ1-4